The 17 T cell receptor beta chains in this list originate from one sample, sequenced in a study of T-cell reconstitution after alpha-beta-depleted transplantation in children (TCRdb year 2016). The library was obtained by PCR. The sequencing machine was an Illumina HiSeq 2500. TCR libraries were prepared with molecular barcoding, using unique molecular identifiers to normalize TCRbeta repertoire quantification. TCRdb passed the public sequencing reads through fastp at Q25 and MiXCR, retaining productive beta sequences. One record per CDR3 amino acid sequence lists the most common genes and DNA. The sample contains some 500,000 distinct CDR3 sequences, about 16% of them found a single time. The biggest ten clones account for approximately 3% of the sample. Here the sequenced sample was PBMCs from the stem cell graft donor, taken from the stem cell graft. The receptors originated from a human donor who donated a stem cell graft to a child with acute lymphoblastic leukemia.

This clonotype was found many times. V and J are TRBV13 and TRBJ1-1; 9 nucleotides match TRBD1. The V and J ends lost 3 bases and 9 bases, in that order; junction bases with no gene match: 5. The CDR3 length is 13 residues. Germline V lookup: CDR1 PRHDT, CDR2 FYEKMQ (reference sequence). The CDR3 region is CASSLMGQGKAFF. The DNA for the CDR3 is TGTGCCAGCAGCTTGATGGGACAGGGCAAAGCTTTCTTT.

The V call is TRBV29-1, the J call TRBJ2-1; 11 nucleotides match TRBD2. V lost 3 bases to trimming and J lost 6 bases; unmatched junction nucleotides: 7. This CDR3 has 15 amino acids. CDR1 is SQVTM and CDR2 is ANQGSEA in the germline V gene. In DNA form, the CDR3 reads TGCAGCGTTGATTCCGGGACTAGCGGAACCAATGAGCAGTTCTTC. Protein: CSVDSGTSGTNEQFF.

The chain combines TRBV6-2 or TRBV6-3 with TRBJ2-7; 9 bases are shared with TRBD2. CDR1 MNHEY and CDR2 SVGEGT come from the germline V gene. This CDR3 region has 14 residues. V shed 7 bases, J shed 2 bases, and the junction held 6 bases outside the gene matches. The CDR3 region is CASTFGTSTYEQYF. DNA of the CDR3: TGTGCCAGCACCTTCGGGACTAGCACCTACGAGCAGTACTTC.

The chain joins TRBV29-1 to TRBJ1-2, with D possibly matching TRBD1 (5 bases). CDR3 length equals 13 residues. Germline loops: CDR1 SQVTM, CDR2 ANQGSEA. V was pared by 4 bases and J by 5 bases, with 14 bases between. Here the CDR3 reads CSVVAGLDYGYTF. CDR3 in DNA: TGCAGCGTTGTCGCGGGGCTGGATTATGGCTACACCTTC.

This clonotype has a handful of counts. The J gene is TRBJ2-3, the V gene TRBV20-1; D remains ambiguous. The V and J ends lost 1 base and 4 bases respectively, with 12 bases between them. Germline V gives CDR1 DFQATT, CDR2 SNEGSKA (reference sequence). This CDR3 spans 14 amino acids. CDR3 sequence reads: CSARGPGGPDTQYF. The CDR3 DNA is TGCAGTGCTAGAGGGCCTGGTGGGCCAGATACGCAGTATTTT.

The V call is TRBV12-3 or TRBV12-4, the J call TRBJ2-2; TRBD2 aligns across 9 bases. V trimming: 8 bases; J trimming: 3 bases; junction bases outside the gene matches: 10. The CDR3 is 16 residues long. Here the CDR3 reads CASSRLTSGYTGELFF. As DNA, the CDR3 is TGTGCCAGCTCCCGCCTGACTAGCGGTTACACCGGGGAGCTGTTTTTT.

The V and J genes are TRBV11-2 and TRBJ2-2; D uncertain. The germline CDR1 and CDR2 sequences are SGHAT and FQNNGV. The CDR3 length is 13 residues. V dropped 2 bases and J dropped 5 bases, with 6 bases sitting between them. The CDR3 nucleotides are TGTGCCAGCAGCTTAATAAGTACCGGGGAGCTGTTTTTT. This sequence encodes CASSLISTGELFF.

This clonotype was counted between two and nine times. The chain recombines TRBV5-6 with TRBJ2-2, with 10 bases that match TRBD2. Trimming at V came to 5 bases and at J to 2 bases, leaving 6 bases not matched to a gene. Looked up from germline, CDR1 is SGHDT and CDR2 is YYEEEE. The CDR3 covers 16 residues. CDR3 region: CASRFGLAENTGELFF. The CDR3 DNA follows: TGTGCCAGCAGATTCGGACTAGCGGAAAACACCGGGGAGCTGTTTTTT.

The chain joins TRBV12-3 or TRBV12-4 to TRBJ1-1; possibly TRBD1 for D (6 bases). CDR3 size: 15 residues. V lost 8 bases, J lost 6 bases, and 22 bases lay in between. DNA of the CDR3: TGTGCCAGCGGTCCCCGTACAGGGAAGGACGCTGAAGCTTTCTTT. Encoded protein: CASGPRTGKDAEAFF.

This clonotype has just a few counts. The J gene is TRBJ2-7, the V gene TRBV29-1; 7 bases map to TRBD1. CDR3 length: 14 residues. Looked up from germline, CDR1 is SQVTM and CDR2 is ANQGSEA. J lost 4 bases, V lost 5 bases, and 11 bases had no gene match. The CDR3 DNA reads TGCAGCGTTTCAACCGGGACAGCTTCTTACGAGCAGTACTTC. It specifies CSVSTGTASYEQYF.

This clonotype has a count of ten or more. The chain uses TRBV7-6 and TRBJ2-3; 8 nucleotides match TRBD1. The CDR3 has 14 amino acids. J gave up 13 bases and V 5 bases, and 14 bases lay outside the gene matches. Germline CDR1 and CDR2: SGHVS and FNYEAQ. The CDR3 loop is CASSIKAWTGPEYF. The CDR3 DNA sequence: TGTGCCAGCAGCATTAAGGCCTGGACAGGGCCGGAGTATTTT.

The rearrangement uses TRBV7-9 and TRBJ1-4; TRBD1 is a possible D gene (5 bases). Trimming cost V 3 bases and J 0 bases, with 8 bases left between them. Germline loops: CDR1 SEHNR, CDR2 FQNEAQ (reference sequence). The CDR3 has 15 amino acids. CDR3 in amino acids: CASSLGEATNEKLFF. The CDR3 DNA reads as TGTGCCAGCAGCTTGGGGGAAGCAACTAATGAAAAACTGTTTTTT.

The gene calls are TRBV29-1 and TRBJ1-5, with a possible D match to TRBD1 (6 bases). There are 14 residues in the CDR3. The V and J ends lost 5 bases and 2 bases respectively, with 13 bases between them. Germline-derived CDR1 and CDR2 are SQVTM and ANQGSEA. CDR3 loop: CSVNLQGGNQPQHF. DNA of the CDR3: TGCAGCGTTAATCTACAGGGAGGCAATCAGCCCCAGCATTTT.

The chain uses TRBV2 and TRBJ2-1; 10 positions agree with TRBD2. The CDR3 length is 15 residues. The junction had 8 bases not matched to a gene; V was cut back by 3 bases and J by 9 bases. Per the germline V gene, CDR1 is SNHLY and CDR2 is FYNNEI. CDR3 amino acids: CASSDGLAGVGEQFF. The CDR3 DNA is TGTGCCAGCAGTGATGGCCTAGCGGGAGTCGGTGAGCAGTTCTTC. The whole variable domain, remainder taken from reference TRBV2 and TRBJ2-1, is EPEVTQTPSHQVTQMGQEVILRCVPISNHLYFYWYRQILGQKVEFLVSFYNNEISEKSEIFDDQFSVERPDGSNFTLKIRSTKLEDSAMYFCASSDGLAGVGEQFFGPGTRLTVL.

This clonotype has only a few counts. The chain links TRBV20-1 to TRBJ2-7; TRBD2 agrees at 7 bases. V shed 6 bases, J shed 4 bases, and the junction held 9 bases outside the gene matches. This CDR3 has 13 amino acids. The germline CDR1 and CDR2 sequences are DFQATT and SNEGSKA (reference sequence). The CDR3 DNA is TGCAGTGCCTCGCACGCGGGAGCGTACGAGCAGTACTTC. Translation: CSASHAGAYEQYF.

This clonotype was seen repeatedly, ten times or more. The chain uses TRBV11-2 and TRBJ2-7; a weak D match, TRBD2 (6 bases). The germline V gene encodes CDR1 SGHAT and CDR2 FQNNGV. This CDR3 comprises 13 residues. V lost 5 bases and J lost 3, with 11 bases in between. DNA of the CDR3: TGTGCCAGCAGCCCCCCGGGGGACTACGAGCAGTACTTC. The encoded protein is CASSPPGDYEQYF. The variable domain in full, with the rest retrieved from reference TRBV11-2 and TRBJ2-7, is EAGVAQSPRYKIIEKRQSVAFWCNPISGHATLYWYQQILGQGPKLLIQFQNNGVVDDSQLPKDRFSAERLKGVDSTLKIQPAKLEDSAVYLCASSPPGDYEQYFGPGTRLTVT.

This clonotype was found many times. The CDR3 is CASSSFTGPNQPQHF. The CDR3 DNA is TGTGCCAGCAGTTCCTTCACGGGCCCTAATCAGCCCCAGCATTTT. The V and J genes are TRBV12-3 or TRBV12-4 and TRBJ1-5; no clear D. V lost 4 bases and J lost 4, with 14 bases in between. This CDR3 is 15 amino acids long.